A selection of T cell receptor beta chains follows, all from one sample in a study of blood T cell repertoires in COVID-19. TCRdb keeps only in-frame clones here, not all; method: immunoSEQ multiplex PCR. Of 180,000 or so clones listed, 90% are singletons. The sequenced material came from peripheral blood. Receptors originate from a man aged 45 to 65 with acute or convalescent COVID-19. Each CDR3 is given with its conserved first and last residue. The D gene is left open where the match is weak. Clone size is shown for a subset of rows, as once, few, many or a class of expanded clone.

TRBV7-8	many	TRBD1	TRBJ2-4	TGTGCCAGCAGCTGGGACAGGGGTGGGTCCGGTCAGTACTTC	CASSWDRGGSGQYF
TRBV29-1	.	.	TRBJ1-2	TGCAGCGTGGCGACACGTGCCTATGGCTACACCTTC	CSVATRAYGYTF
TRBV5-1	.	.	TRBJ1-1	TGCGCCAGCAGCCCGGGGGGGGGTTCCCTGGGCACTGAAGCTTTCTTT	CASSPGGGSLGTEAFF
TRBV19	.	TRBD2	TRBJ2-7	TGTGCCAGTAAATCCCCGAGCGGGAGTTACGAGCAGTACTTC	CASKSPSGSYEQYF
TRBV4-1	.	TRBD2	TRBJ2-1	TGCGCCAGCAGCCCCCTAGAGCGGCTAGCGGGGTCCAATGAGCAGTTCTTC	CASSPLERLAGSNEQFF
TRBV9	.	TRBD1	TRBJ1-2	TGTGCCAGCAGCGCGGACAGGGCCTATGGCTACACCTTC	CASSADRAYGYTF
TRBV7-9	once	TRBD2	TRBJ2-3	TGTGCCAGCAGCTTAGGACTAGCGGGGGGGTTCTCGAATACGCAGTATTTT	CASSLGLAGGFSNTQYF
TRBV6-6	.	.	TRBJ2-3	TGTGCCAGCAGTAAGCGTTCAGGCACAGATACGCAGTATTTT	CASSKRSGTDTQYF
TRBV9	.	TRBD1	TRBJ2-3	TGTGCCAGCAGCTCACAGGGGTTCTCGCAGTATTTT	CASSSQGFSQYF
TRBV18	.	TRBD1	TRBJ2-2	TGTGCCAGCTCACACCGGGACAGGGGACCCACCGGGGAGCTGTTTTTT	CASSHRDRGPTGELFF
TRBV27	.	TRBD1	TRBJ1-1	TGTGCCAGCAGTTCTTACGACAGGGGAGCGATTGAAGCTTTCTTT	CASSSYDRGAIEAFF
TRBV10-2	few	TRBD1	TRBJ1-2	TGCGCCAGCAGGGGGGACAGGGGACTTTATGGCTACACCTTC	CASRGDRGLYGYTF
TRBV12-3/TRBV12-4	few	TRBD1	TRBJ1-1	TGTGCCAGCAGGGTGCAGGGGGGTACTGAAGCTTTCTTT	CASRVQGGTEAFF
TRBV6-2/TRBV6-3	.	TRBD2	TRBJ2-3	TGTGCCAGCAGTTACGGGACTAGCGGGAGCACAGATATGCAGTATTTT	CASSYGTSGSTDMQYF
TRBV10-3	.	.	TRBJ1-4	TGTGCCATCAGTGAGACAGGTTATAATGAAAAACTGTTTTTT	CAISETGYNEKLFF
TRBV6-6	.	.	TRBJ1-5	TGTGCCAGCAGGGGAGGGGCCTCTCAGCCCCAGCATTTT	CASRGGASQPQHF
TRBV28	.	TRBD1	TRBJ1-5	TGTGCCAGCAGCAGAGGACAGGGACTGAATCAGCCCCAGCATTTT	CASSRGQGLNQPQHF
TRBV11-3	once	.	TRBJ2-3	TGTGCCAGCAGCCAAGGACAGCCGAGCACAGATACGCAGTATTTT	CASSQGQPSTDTQYF
TRBV27	.	.	TRBJ2-1	TGTGCCAGCAGTTCCCCCCTCCGAACCGGCTCCTACAATGAGCAGTTCTTC	CASSSPLRTGSYNEQFF
TRBV27	.	.	TRBJ1-5	TGTGCCAGCAGTTTGTGGGGGCATAGCAATCAGCCCCAGCATTTT	CASSLWGHSNQPQHF
TRBV7-9	.	.	TRBJ1-1	TGTGCCAGCAGCTTCTTAGGAGATGAAGCTTTCTTT	CASSFLGDEAFF
TRBV7-3	.	.	TRBJ2-2	TGTGCCAGCAGCTTAAGTCCGGGGAACACCGGGGAGCTGTTTTTT	CASSLSPGNTGELFF
TRBV28	.	.	TRBJ2-5	TGTGCCAGCAGTTCCAACCCCACGACAGGAGAGACCCAGTACTTC	CASSSNPTTGETQYF
TRBV19	.	TRBD2	TRBJ2-3	TGTGCCAGTAAAGTTGGAATAGCGGGGGGCAGGGGCACAGATACGCAGTATTTT	CASKVGIAGGRGTDTQYF
TRBV7-3	.	TRBD1	TRBJ2-5	TGTGCCAGCAGCACGTGGACAGGGCCTCAAGAGACCCAGTACTTC	CASSTWTGPQETQYF
TRBV13	.	.	TRBJ1-2	TGTGCCAGCAGCTCCCGCGGGACGGACCGTGGCTACACCTTC	CASSSRGTDRGYTF
TRBV29-1	.	TRBD2	TRBJ2-5	TGCAGCGTTAGAGGACTAGCGGTACCCCAAGAGACCCAGTACTTC	CSVRGLAVPQETQYF
TRBV9	.	.	TRBJ2-1	TGTGCCAGCAGCGTAGAGCTCGGGAACTCCTACAATGAGCAGTTCTTC	CASSVELGNSYNEQFF
TRBV27	.	TRBD1	TRBJ1-2	TGTGCCAGCAGGACAGGGTTTAACTATGGCTACACCTTC	CASRTGFNYGYTF
TRBV28	.	.	TRBJ2-2	TGTGCCAGCAGTTTATTTCTTGTGGCGGGGAACACCGGGGAGCTGTTTTTT	CASSLFLVAGNTGELFF
TRBV21-1	.	.	TRBJ2-7	TGTGCCAGCAGCAAAGGCCCTCTCTGCTGGGGCGGTGAACCCTACGAGCAGTACTTC	CASSKGPLCWGGEPYEQYF
TRBV4-1	.	.	TRBJ2-1	TGCGCCAGCAGCCAAGAAGGTCAGGGGTACAATGAGCAGTTCTTC	CASSQEGQGYNEQFF